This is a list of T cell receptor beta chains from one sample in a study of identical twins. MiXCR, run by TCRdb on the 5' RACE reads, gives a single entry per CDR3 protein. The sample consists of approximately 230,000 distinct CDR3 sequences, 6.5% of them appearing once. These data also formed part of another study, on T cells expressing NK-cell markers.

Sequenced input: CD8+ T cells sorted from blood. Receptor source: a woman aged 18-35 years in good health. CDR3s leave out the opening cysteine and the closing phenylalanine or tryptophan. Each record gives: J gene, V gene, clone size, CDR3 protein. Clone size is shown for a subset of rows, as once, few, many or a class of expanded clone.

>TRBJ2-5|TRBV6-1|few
ASSEAGTSGPETQY
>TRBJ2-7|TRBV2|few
ASSRDRAHEQY
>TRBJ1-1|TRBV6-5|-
ASSYGVANTEAF
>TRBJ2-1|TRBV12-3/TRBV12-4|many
ASSLRGGEDNEQF
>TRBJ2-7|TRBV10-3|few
AISPGLAAYEQY
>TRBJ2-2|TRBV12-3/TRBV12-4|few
ASGGRGELF
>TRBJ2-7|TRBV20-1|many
SAIWTGAYEQY
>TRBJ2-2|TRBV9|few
ASTSFQGDTGELF
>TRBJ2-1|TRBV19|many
ASTPSEGFPEQF
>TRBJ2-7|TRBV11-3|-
ASSPDVSYEQY
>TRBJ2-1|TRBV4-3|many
ASSRPRASGTYNEQF
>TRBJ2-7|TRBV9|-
ASSVDASGMWEQY
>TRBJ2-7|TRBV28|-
ASCTTYSYEQY
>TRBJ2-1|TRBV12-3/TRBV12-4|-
VSSLGLRGRAGEQF
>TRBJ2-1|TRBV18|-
ASSPTREFYNEQF
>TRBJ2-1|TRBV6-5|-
ASSSEGTSSDEQF
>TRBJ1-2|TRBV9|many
ASSVGQGSYDYGYT
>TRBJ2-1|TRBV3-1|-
ASSQGLAGSSSYNEQF
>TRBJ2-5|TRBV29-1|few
SVEGGLAGETQY
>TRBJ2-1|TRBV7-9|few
ASSRPGLAEQF
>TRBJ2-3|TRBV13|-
ASSLLQGSTDTQY
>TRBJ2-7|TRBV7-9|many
ASSTRRDYEQY
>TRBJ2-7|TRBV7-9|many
ASSGPGEQY
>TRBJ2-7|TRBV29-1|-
SVSTVDEPGLIYEQY
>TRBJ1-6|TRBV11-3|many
ASSFVLGSPLH
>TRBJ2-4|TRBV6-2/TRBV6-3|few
ASSYSSGTAKNIQY
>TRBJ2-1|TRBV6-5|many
ASSYGAPPHNEQF
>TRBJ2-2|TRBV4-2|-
ASSPWRGNTGELF
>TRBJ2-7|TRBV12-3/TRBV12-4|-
ASSVGTAFNEQY
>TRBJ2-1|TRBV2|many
ASIWQGAYNEQF
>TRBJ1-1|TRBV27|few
ASSPTLGTTVTEAF